Presented here are 15 T cell receptor beta chains from one specimen sequenced in a study of cytomegalovirus exposure and HLA in healthy donors. The PCR made use of 60 Vbeta and 13 Jbeta primers. Generated by immunoSEQ multiplex PCR, the TCRdb table keeps only in-frame clones and is missing some. The sample has approximately 170,000 clones; 68% are singletons. Sample: PBMCs. The receptors here all came from a woman between 18 and 29 years old in good health and CMV-seropositive.

This clone was recorded a few times. The chain employs TRBV4-1 and TRBJ1-2; D not certain. With 3 bases removed from V and 3 bases from J, the gap between germline ends came to 14 bases. Germline V lookup: CDR1 MGHRA, CDR2 YSYEKL. This CDR3 is 15 amino acids long. CDR3 in DNA: TGCGCCAGCAGCCAGCCGGGAACGGACTACTATGGCTACACCTTC. The encoded protein is CASSQPGTDYYGYTF.

The rearrangement uses TRBV6-6 and TRBJ2-2; 7 bases are shared with TRBD2. J lost 0 bases, V lost 6 bases, and 4 bases had no gene match. There are 15 residues in the CDR3. Germline loops: CDR1 MNHNY, CDR2 SVGAGI (reference sequence). The CDR3 reads CASRWGGTNTGELFF. The CDR3 nucleotides are TGTGCCAGCAGGTGGGGGGGGACGAACACCGGGGAGCTGTTTTTT.

About this clone itself: One end of the junction is discordant with germline, which a read error may explain. The chain carries TRBV5-6 and TRBJ1-5; D possibly corresponds to TRBD1 (5 bases). Germline CDR1 is SGHDT and CDR2 is YYEEEE. The CDR3 extends over 12 amino acids. The CDR3, as DNA: TGTGCCAGCAGCTCGGGGGTGCAGCCCCGGCATTTT. This gives the protein CASSSGVQPRHF.

The V call is TRBV7-3, the J call TRBJ2-3; possibly TRBD1 for D (6 bases). Germline CDR1 is SGHTA and CDR2 is FQGTGA. V was trimmed by 3 bases and J by 0 bases, leaving 31 bases between them. This CDR3 has 22 residues. CDR3 DNA: TGTGCCAGCAGCTTTTTTGTGAGACGAGGGGGTTTGCGGATTTCTAGCACAGATACGCAGTATTTT. This translates into CASSFFVRRGGLRISSTDTQYF. The complete variable domain, with remaining parts taken from reference TRBV7-3 and TRBJ2-3, reads GAGVSQTPSNKVTEKGKYVELRCDPISGHTALYWYRQSLGQGPEFLIYFQGTGAADDSGLPNDRFFAVRPEGSVSTLKIQRTERGDSAVYLCASSFFVRRGGLRISSTDTQYFGPGTRLTVL.

This clone showed up just a few times. A junction boundary mismatches the germline segment, possibly from a read error. The chain links TRBV6-5 to TRBJ1-4; D uncertain. The CDR3 has 16 amino acids. The germline V gene encodes CDR1 MNHEY and CDR2 SVGAGI. CDR3 sequence (DNA): TGTGCCAGCAGTTCCCACCGGCCGGGAACTGATGAAAAACTGTTTTTT. Translating gives CASSSHRPGTDEKLFF.

The chain is built from TRBV6-1 and TRBJ2-3, with TRBD2 matching over 10 bases. The CDR3 runs to 15 residues. Germline lookup yields CDR1 MNHNS and CDR2 SASEGT. The junction had 2 bases not matched to a gene; V was cut back by 2 bases and J by 3 bases. The CDR3 is CASSELAGDTDTQYF. The CDR3 DNA reads TGTGCCAGCAGTGAACTAGCGGGAGATACAGATACGCAGTATTTT.

The J gene is TRBJ2-7, the V gene TRBV19, with 10 positions matching TRBD1. The germline CDR1 and CDR2 sequences are LNHDA and SQIVND (reference sequence). This CDR3 contains 14 residues. V shed 5 bases, J shed 2 bases, and the junction held 3 bases outside the gene matches. In nucleotides, the CDR3 is TGTGCCAGTAGTCCGGGGACAGGGGCCTACGAGCAGTACTTC. This translates into CASSPGTGAYEQYF.

This rearrangement joins TRBV13 to TRBJ1-2, with D unresolved. V was shortened by 2 bases and J by 9 bases, with 7 bases between the two germline ends. CDR1 PRHDT and CDR2 FYEKMQ come from the germline V gene (reference sequence). The CDR3 length is 11 residues. CDR3 DNA: TGTGCCAGCAGCTTATTTCAGAGCTACACCTTC. The encoded protein is CASSLFQSYTF.

The chain has TRBV18 and TRBJ1-1; 7 nucleotides align to TRBD1. In germline, CDR1 is KGHSH, CDR2 LQKENI. Unmatched junction bases numbered 5, after V lost 7 bases and J lost 0 bases. This CDR3 spans 14 amino acids. The CDR3 region is CASFLGTVNTEAFF. CDR3 nucleotides: TGTGCCAGCTTTTTAGGGACAGTGAACACTGAAGCTTTCTTT.

This clone has only a few counts. The V gene is TRBV30, the J gene TRBJ2-7; 9 bases align to TRBD2. Germline trimming cut 3 bases from V and 0 bases from J; bases unmatched to any gene: 9. Germline V gene sequence: CDR1 GTSNPN, CDR2 SVGIG (reference sequence). The length of the CDR3 is 16 residues. The CDR3 sequence is CAWSPFSGGSSYEQYF. CDR3 sequence (DNA): TGTGCCTGGAGCCCCTTTAGCGGGGGAAGCTCCTACGAGCAGTACTTC.

This chain connects TRBV12-5 to TRBJ1-6, with D possibly matching TRBD1 (5 bases). Between the trimmed V and J ends, which lost 3 bases and 5 bases, there was a span of 17 bases. The CDR3 consists of 17 residues. In germline, CDR1 is LGHNT, CDR2 FRNRAP. CDR3 sequence reads: CASGFGAKRQNNSPLHF. As DNA, the CDR3 is TGTGCTAGTGGTTTTGGGGCTAAACGACAGAATAATTCACCCCTCCACTTT.

The gene calls are TRBV7-9 and TRBJ1-6; D remains unclear. The V gene's germline CDR1 is SEHNR and CDR2 FQNEAQ (reference sequence). The CDR3 has 15 amino acids. V was trimmed by 4 bases and J by 10 bases, leaving 17 bases between them. The CDR3 DNA follows: TGTGCCAGCAGCTCCTTTTCTACGGGAGAATCACCCCTCCACTTT. Protein product: CASSSFSTGESPLHF.

This sequence joins TRBV29-1 and TRBJ2-1; 7 bases map to TRBD2. CDR3 length: 14 residues. The germline V gene has CDR1 SQVTM and CDR2 ANQGSEA. The V and J ends lost 6 bases and 2 bases, in that order; junction bases with no gene match: 7. The CDR3 region has the DNA TGCAGCGTCTCGGGGGGAGCCCCCTACAATGAGCAGTTCTTC. Its protein is CSVSGGAPYNEQFF.

The chain has TRBV5-6 and TRBJ1-1; D perhaps matches TRBD1 (5 bases). Germline V gene lookup returns CDR1 SGHDT and CDR2 YYEEEE. With 2 bases removed from V and 7 bases from J, the gap between germline ends came to 9 bases. The CDR3 is 12 amino acids. This chain's CDR3 is CASSFLTVEAFF. CDR3 bases: TGTGCCAGCAGCTTCCTGACAGTTGAAGCTTTCTTT.

V gene TRBV19 combines with J gene TRBJ2-5; weak D call: TRBD2 (7 bases). The DNA end lines up better with TRBJ2-7; the J call may be wrong. Germline loops: CDR1 LNHDA, CDR2 SQIVND (reference sequence). The length of the CDR3 is 14 residues. The chain's CDR3 is CASSKGGGVYEQYF. As DNA, the CDR3 is TGTGCCAGTAGTAAGGGGGGGGGAGTTTACGAGCAGTACTTC.